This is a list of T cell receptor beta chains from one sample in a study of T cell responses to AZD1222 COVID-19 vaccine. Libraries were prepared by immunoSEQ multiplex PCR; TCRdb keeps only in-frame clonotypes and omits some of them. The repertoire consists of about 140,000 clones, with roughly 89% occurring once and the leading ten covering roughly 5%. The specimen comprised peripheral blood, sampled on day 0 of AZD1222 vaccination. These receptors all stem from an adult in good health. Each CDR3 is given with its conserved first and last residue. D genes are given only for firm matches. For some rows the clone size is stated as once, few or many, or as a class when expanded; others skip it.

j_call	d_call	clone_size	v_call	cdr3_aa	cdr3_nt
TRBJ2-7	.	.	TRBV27	CATTPTGSYEQYF	TGTGCCACCACCCCGACAGGATCCTACGAGCAGTACTTC
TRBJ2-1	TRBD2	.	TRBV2	CASNPGLNNEQFF	TGTGCCAGCAATCCGGGACTAAACAATGAGCAGTTCTTC
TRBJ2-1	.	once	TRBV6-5	CASRGSDNEQFF	TGTGCCAGCAGAGGAAGCGACAATGAGCAGTTCTTC
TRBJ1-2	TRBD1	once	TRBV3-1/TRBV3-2	CASSPTTGDGYTF	TGTGCCAGCAGCCCAACGACAGGGGATGGCTACACCTTC
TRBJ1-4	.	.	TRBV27	CASSLSVGAGEGAGKLFF	TGTGCCAGCAGTTTATCCGTAGGGGCAGGGGAGGGTGCTGGAAAACTGTTTTTT
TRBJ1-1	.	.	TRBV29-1	CSVVMNTEAFF	TGCAGCGTTGTAATGAACACTGAAGCTTTCTTT
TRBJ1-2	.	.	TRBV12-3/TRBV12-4	CASSLISVYGYTF	TGTGCCAGCAGTCTCATCTCAGTCTATGGCTACACCTTC
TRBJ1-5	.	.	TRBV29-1	CSVAQGNSNQPQHF	TGCAGCGTAGCACAGGGAAATAGCAATCAGCCCCAGCATTTT
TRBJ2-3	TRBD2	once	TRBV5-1	CASSLERGVLSTDTQYF	TGCGCCAGCAGCCTGGAGCGGGGGGTCTTATCCACAGATACGCAGTATTTT
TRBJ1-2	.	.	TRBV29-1	CSVDGLRGYTF	TGCAGCGTTGATGGGTTGAGGGGCTACACCTTC
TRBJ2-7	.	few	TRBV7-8	CASRRDSYEQYF	TGTGCCAGCAGGCGGGACTCCTACGAGCAGTACTTC
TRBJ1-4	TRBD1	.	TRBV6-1	CASSEGTGGEKLFF	TGTGCCAGCAGTGAGGGAACAGGGGGTGAAAAACTGTTTTTT
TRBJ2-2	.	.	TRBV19	CASSIGSHGNTGELFF	TGTGCCAGTAGTATTGGCTCACACGGGAACACCGGGGAGCTGTTTTTT
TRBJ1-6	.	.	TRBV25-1	CASSDNFRSPYNSPLHF	TGTGCCAGCAGTGACAATTTCCGGAGCCCCTATAATTCACCCCTCCACTTT
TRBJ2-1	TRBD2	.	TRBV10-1	CASSDLAGASYNEQFF	TGCGCCAGCAGTGATTTAGCGGGGGCCTCCTACAATGAGCAGTTCTTC
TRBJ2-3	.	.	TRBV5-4	CASSLDRGSTDTQYF	TGTGCCAGCAGCTTGGACCGGGGGAGCACAGATACGCAGTATTTT
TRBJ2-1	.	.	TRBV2	CASSRDGSSYNEQFF	TGTGCCAGCAGCCGGGACGGAAGCTCCTACAATGAGCAGTTCTTC
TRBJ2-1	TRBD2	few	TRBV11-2	CASSGRLAGGRYEQFF	TGTGCCAGCAGCGGACGACTAGCGGGGGGCAGGTATGAGCAGTTCTTC
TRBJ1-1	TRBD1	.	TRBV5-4	CASSGTGPYTEAFF	TGTGCCAGCAGCGGGACAGGGCCTTACACTGAAGCTTTCTTT
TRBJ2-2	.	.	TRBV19	CASSLLGYGTGELFF	TGTGCCAGTAGTTTGTTAGGGTATGGCACCGGGGAGCTGTTTTTT
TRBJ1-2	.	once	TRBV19	CASSTIRAGDGYTF	TGTGCCAGTAGTACCATACGGGCAGGGGATGGCTACACCTTC
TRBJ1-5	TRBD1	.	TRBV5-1	CASSLGTGSRPQHF	TGCGCCAGCAGCTTGGGGACAGGGTCAAGGCCCCAGCATTTT
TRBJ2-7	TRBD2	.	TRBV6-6	CASSSRGDRGTSGRHEQYF	TGTGCCAGCAGCTCTCGAGGGGACAGGGGGACTAGCGGGAGGCACGAGCAGTACTTC
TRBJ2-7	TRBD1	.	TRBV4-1	CASSHGTGEFEQYF	TGCGCCAGCAGCCACGGGACAGGGGAATTCGAGCAGTACTTC
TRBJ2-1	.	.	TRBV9	CASSVAPQAAEQFF	TGTGCCAGCAGCGTAGCCCCTCAAGCGGCTGAGCAGTTCTTC